What follows describes a single T cell receptor (beta chain). Its antigen target is currently unknown. An end of the junction does not agree with germline; a read error may underlie this. For repertoire sequencing, the TCR beta CDR3 regions were amplified from RNA transcripts. HTBI primers and the Qiagen OneStep RT-PCR kit were used in a first-round RT-PCR, which was followed by a second-round multiplex PCR, size selection and purification. The libraries underwent paired-end sequencing with 100 bp reads on an Illumina HiSeq2000. Per the authors' processing: Reads were processed with SOAPnuke, discarding reads with adapters, uncalled bases, mean Phred below 15, or no exact constant-primer or identifier match. High-quality paired reads were merged with COPE v1.2.5. Unique nucleotide sequences were defined as clonotypes and aligned to IMGT TRB V, D and J references using MiTCR v1.1. The analysis was limited to V-J combinations with a frequency above 0.0001, which together covered 99.2% of the repertoires. A TCR clonal expansion and chaos score per V-J combination was defined as the ratio of F50 clonal expansion to chaos observed in the TCRdist matrix. Features were reduced by Welch's t-statistics and random forest to more than 10 V-J combinations, which fed a naive Bayes classifier. Thyroid-blood repertoire similarity was quantified with the Morisita-Horn index. TCRdb trimmed public reads at Q25 via fastp, called clones via MiXCR and kept in-frame beta chains. When rows share a CDR3 protein, they turn into one entry using the most common DNA and genes. In this record, the V and J calls reflect TCRdb's handling and not the investigators' own analysis. The sample records about 210,000 distinct CDR3 sequences, about 32% of which are singletons. The leading ten clones occupy approximately 9.6% of the sample.

This sample stems from a study of Graves' ophthalmopathy and Graves' hyperthyroidism (dated by TCRdb to the late 2010s). Broadly, across the study: Peripheral blood was collected at initial diagnosis, prior to any treatment. TCR beta repertoire signatures were used to distinguish Graves' ophthalmopathy from Graves' hyperthyroidism and to predict progression to ophthalmopathy. In total, 135 blood samples were TCR-sequenced: 43 ophthalmopathy, roughly 80 hyperthyroidism and approximately 17 hyperthyroidism-to-ophthalmopathy patients. To explore V-J signatures that distinguish ophthalmopathy from hyperthyroidism, a discovery set of roughly 98 patients was enrolled, made up of more than 40 with ophthalmopathy and 57 with stable hyperthyroidism. The independent validation cohort included approximately 19 hyperthyroidism patients plus 17 patients who later progressed from hyperthyroidism to ophthalmopathy. In about six hyperthyroidism patients, T-cell repertoires of thyroid tissue and blood were compared. After sampling, hyperthyroidism patients received methimazole starting at 30 mg daily, and ophthalmopathy patients received high-dose intravenous methylprednisolone. The roughly 100 discovery patients were divided at random into training and test sets in a 7:3 ratio.

CDR1 and CDR2 are read off the germline V gene as MNHEY and SVGEGT. The cysteine opens and the phenylalanine closes a CDR3 of 15 amino acids. The sequence is cut down to CDR3 DNA, 45 bases in frame from base 1. Patients with ophthalmopathy had moderately to severely active disease, with a Clinical Activity Score of 3 or more, a NOSPECS grade of 4 or more, and a disease duration of less than 3 months. Anyone with other autoimmune diseases, uncontrolled infections, pregnancy or lactation was excluded from the study. Diagnosis relied on clinical symptoms, serum thyroxine, TRAb, thyroid ultrasound and orbital computed tomography. Ficoll-Paque density gradient centrifugation was used to isolate PBMCs from under 11 ml of fresh peripheral blood. Trizol reagent was used to extract the total RNA, and its quality was then checked on an Agilent 2100 Bioanalyzer. Here is what the overall study found, with its caveats: Most expanded thyroid clonotypes with frequency above 0.001 were also detected in blood, suggesting blood repertoires may reflect the thyroid immune response. The 13-signature model separated ophthalmopathy from stable hyperthyroidism with approximately 90% sensitivity and approximately 83% specificity in cross-validation, and 80%/75% in the test set. In validation, the model predicted ophthalmopathy progression with about 71% sensitivity and 72.22% specificity; eleven to twelve predicted patients were CT-confirmed with GO in a median of about 6.1 months. Sample size was not predetermined statistically, and investigators were not blinded to group allocation.

The source of this sequence is a man in his fifties or sixties with Graves' ophthalmopathy. Donor details come from another sample of the same person, matched by shared clones. The rearranged segments are TRBV6-2 or TRBV6-3 and TRBJ2-4; 14 bases in the junction line up with TRBD2. Input material: peripheral blood. For the CDR3, the sequence is CASRGLAGAQNIQYF. The nucleotide sequence is TGTGCCAGCAGGGGACTAGCGGGAGCCCAAAACATTCAGTACTTC.